These 26 T cell receptor beta chains originate from one sample sequenced in a study of blood T cell repertoires in COVID-19 (dated by TCRdb to the early 2020s). Library generation was performed with the immunoSEQ multiplex PCR assay. TCRdb re-hosts the immuneACCESS table, in-frame sequences only. Its copies lack some clones; in the studies checked, an unresolved V gene accounts for under half of them, and the cause for the rest is not known. The sample table lists under 150,000 clones, around 89% of them with a count of one. 25% to 30% of the sample comes from the top ten. Sequencing was carried out using peripheral blood. The receptor set was obtained from a human donor in a cohort sampled during active COVID-19.

The V gene is TRBV6-6, the J gene TRBJ2-7, with TRBD1 matching 9 bases. V shed 6 bases and J 0 bases; nucleotides not matched to a gene: 3. The CDR3 has 14 residues. Germline V gives CDR1 MNHNY, CDR2 SVGAGI (reference sequence). The CDR3 spells CASRGQGDSYEQYF. CDR3 bases: TGTGCCAGCAGGGGACAGGGAGACTCCTACGAGCAGTACTTC.

This chain links TRBV11-2 with TRBJ2-1; D not certain. V was shortened by 5 bases and J by 0 bases, with 14 bases between the two germline ends. The CDR3 has 16 residues. The V gene's germline CDR1 is SGHAT and CDR2 FQNNGV. The CDR3 DNA reads as TGTGCCAGCAGCCCAGAGGTAGCAAGCTCCTACAATGAGCAGTTCTTC. Translating it yields CASSPEVASSYNEQFF. The full variable domain, its missing parts supplied by reference TRBV11-2 and TRBJ2-1, is EAGVAQSPRYKIIEKRQSVAFWCNPISGHATLYWYQQILGQGPKLLIQFQNNGVVDDSQLPKDRFSAERLKGVDSTLKIQPAKLEDSAVYLCASSPEVASSYNEQFFGPGTRLTVL.

The rearrangement joins TRBV13 to TRBJ2-1; the match to TRBD1 covers 8 bases. From germline, CDR1 is PRHDT and CDR2 FYEKMQ (reference sequence). The CDR3 has 16 residues. The V gene end was trimmed by 1 base and the J gene end by 5 bases; junction bases not matched to a gene: 7. The CDR3 protein is CASSLEETGVDNEQFF. CDR3 nucleotides: TGTGCCAGCAGCTTAGAGGAGACAGGGGTCGACAATGAGCAGTTCTTC.

V gene TRBV11-3 combines with J gene TRBJ2-1; 7 nucleotides agree with TRBD1. V lost 3 bases, J lost 8 bases, and 10 bases stayed unmatched. Germline V gives CDR1 SGHNT, CDR2 YENEEA. CDR3 length: 15 amino acids. CDR3 coding DNA: TGTGCCAGCAGCTTGTACGAGGGGGCGAGCGATGAGCAGTTCTTC. Translated, it gives CASSLYEGASDEQFF. The full variable domain, its missing parts supplied by reference TRBV11-3 and TRBJ2-1, is EAGVVQSPRYKIIEKKQPVAFWCNPISGHNTLYWYLQNLGQGPELLIRYENEEAVDDSQLPKDRFSAERLKGVDSTLKIQPAELGDSAVYLCASSLYEGASDEQFFGPGTRLTVL.

The genes are TRBV12-3 or TRBV12-4 and TRBJ1-2; D is unclear. This CDR3 spans 12 amino acids. V was shortened by 6 bases and J by 4 bases, with 9 bases between the two germline ends. The CDR3 is CASRSPGYGYTF. The CDR3 bases are TGTGCCAGCAGAAGCCCCGGCTATGGCTACACCTTC.

The genes are TRBV30 and TRBJ1-2, with 7 nucleotides matching TRBD1. The V segment lost 0 bases and the J segment 2 bases; nucleotides outside the gene matches: 18. This CDR3 is 19 amino acids long. The V gene's germline CDR1 is GTSNPN and CDR2 SVGIG (reference sequence). In DNA, the CDR3 is TGTGCCTGGAGTGTAGGTGTCTACAGGGGCCTGAGAGGGAACTATGGCTACACCTTC. Translating gives CAWSVGVYRGLRGNYGYTF.

The chain carries TRBV30 and TRBJ1-2; D remains ambiguous. This CDR3 has 13 amino acids. The germline V and J ends were trimmed by 1 base and 3 bases, with 9 bases remaining between them. Looked up from germline, CDR1 is GTSNPN and CDR2 is SVGIG (reference sequence). DNA of the CDR3: TGTGCCTGGAGTGCCGGGAATCACTATGGCTACACCTTC. As protein: CAWSAGNHYGYTF.

The chain recombines TRBV5-1 with TRBJ1-2, with 8 bases identical to TRBD1. The CDR3 loop spans 18 amino acids. Germline values: CDR1 SGHRS, CDR2 YFSETQ. The V and J ends lost 0 bases and 5 bases, in that order; junction bases with no gene match: 15. The CDR3: CASSLEGRDRSVGYGYTF. CDR3 nucleotide sequence: TGCGCCAGCAGCTTGGAAGGCCGGGACAGGTCGGTTGGGTATGGCTACACCTTC. The complete variable domain, with remaining parts taken from reference TRBV5-1 and TRBJ1-2, reads KAGVTQTPRYLIKTRGQQVTLSCSPISGHRSVSWYQQTPGQGLQFLFEYFSETQRNKGNFPGRFSGRQFSNSRSEMNVSTLELGDSALYLCASSLEGRDRSVGYGYTFGSGTRLTVV.

V is TRBV6-6 and J is TRBJ2-2, with TRBD2 as a possible D gene (5 bases). V lost 6 bases and J lost 8, with 16 bases in between. The CDR3 loop spans 14 amino acids. Looked up from germline, CDR1 is MNHNY and CDR2 is SVGAGI (reference sequence). DNA for the CDR3: TGTGCCAGCAGGCGGACTGCCCCTAGGGGGGAGCTGTTTTTT. It encodes CASRRTAPRGELFF.

The chain's CDR3 is CATSDLGREETQYF. The DNA for the CDR3 is TGTGCCACCAGTGATTTAGGCAGGGAAGAGACCCAGTACTTC. The V call is TRBV24-1, the J call TRBJ2-5; D might be TRBD1 (5 bases). CDR3 length: 14 residues. The germline gives CDR1 KGHDR, CDR2 SFDVKD. Trimming stripped 1 base from V and 3 bases from J, with 8 bases between.

The CDR3 bases are TGTGCCAGCAGCTTAAGGGGGAGGGACACTGAAGCTTTCTTT. This codes for CASSLRGRDTEAFF. The chain couples TRBV7-2 to TRBJ1-1; a weak D match, TRBD1 (6 bases). V gave up 2 bases and J gave up 3 bases, with 10 bases separating them. Per germline, CDR1 SGHTA and CDR2 FQGNSA. The CDR3 consists of 14 residues.

The chain recombines TRBV3-1 (or the pseudogene TRBV3-2) with TRBJ2-7; 7 bases match TRBD1. The CDR3 extends over 13 amino acids. V shed 2 bases and J 6 bases; nucleotides not matched to a gene: 4. Germline V gene lookup returns CDR1 LGHDT and CDR2 YNNKEL (reference sequence). The CDR3 is CASSQISGGEQYF. The CDR3 DNA sequence: TGTGCCAGCAGCCAAATTTCAGGGGGCGAGCAGTACTTC.

This chain joins TRBV7-6 and TRBJ2-7, with TRBD1 matching over 8 bases. The junction had 10 bases not matched to a gene; V was cut back by 5 bases and J by 4 bases. The CDR3 runs 15 residues. CDR1 is SGHVS, CDR2 FNYEAQ, per germline. This chain's CDR3 is CASSPETGEIYEQYF. In DNA, the CDR3 is TGTGCCAGCAGCCCAGAGACAGGGGAAATTTACGAGCAGTACTTC.

The rearrangement links TRBV10-3 to TRBJ1-1, with D maybe TRBD1 (6 bases). CDR3 size: 15 residues. The ends were cut back, 4 bases at V and 0 bases at J, with 12 bases in the middle. Germline V gives CDR1 ENHRY, CDR2 SYGVKD. CDR3 sequence: CAISGTAGLNTEAFF. CDR3 coding DNA: TGTGCCATCAGTGGGACAGCCGGTTTGAACACTGAAGCTTTCTTT.

This clone showed up just once. V and J are TRBV18 and TRBJ2-1; 12 bases map to TRBD2. The V gene's germline CDR1 is KGHSH and CDR2 LQKENI. Trimming removed 3 bases from V and 4 bases from J; junction bases left unmatched: 1. This CDR3 is built from 15 residues. CDR3 DNA sequence: TGTGCCAGCTCACCGGGACTAGCGGGTTACAATGAGCAGTTCTTC. It is translated as CASSPGLAGYNEQFF.

CDR3 sequence reads: CAWSVLMDEQYF. CDR3 sequence (DNA): TGTGCCTGGAGTGTACTAATGGACGAGCAGTACTTC. The rearrangement uses TRBV30 and TRBJ2-7; D gene unclear. Trimming left V 0 bases short and J 5 bases short, with 8 bases between. The CDR3 covers 12 residues. The germline V gene has CDR1 GTSNPN and CDR2 SVGIG (reference sequence).

The rearrangement joins TRBV6-5 to TRBJ2-7; the D is unclear. This CDR3 has 14 residues. The germline V gene encodes CDR1 MNHEY and CDR2 SVGAGI. The V end lost 5 bases, the J end lost 2 bases, and 13 bases lay between the germline ends. CDR3 nucleotides: TGTGCCAGCAGTCAATCGACTGCAACCTACGAGCAGTACTTC. Translating gives CASSQSTATYEQYF.

Turning to this clone: The sample contains more than one DNA sequence encoding this CDR3. This chain connects TRBV7-8 to TRBJ2-5; 8 bases match TRBD2. The ends lost 4 bases at V and 5 bases at J; junction bases unmatched: 6. Germline V gene lookup returns CDR1 SGHVS and CDR2 FQNEAQ. The CDR3 runs to 14 residues. The CDR3 loop is CASSSRGAGETQYF. CDR3 nucleotide sequence: TGTGCCAGCAGCTCGCGGGGGGCGGGGGAGACCCAGTACTTC.

This rearrangement joins TRBV5-4 to TRBJ2-4; D may be TRBD1 (5 bases). The CDR3 is made up of 14 amino acids. Trimming shortened V by 1 base and J by 1 base, and 6 bases separated the two germline ends. Germline-derived CDR1 and CDR2 are SGHNT and YYREEE (reference sequence). Here the CDR3 DNA reads TGTGCCAGCAGCTTGAGGGGTGCCAAAAACATTCAGTACTTC. Amino acids: CASSLRGAKNIQYF.

The chain recombines TRBV6-1 with TRBJ2-7, with D hard to call. The CDR3 loop spans 13 amino acids. V dropped 0 bases and J dropped 7 bases, with 10 bases sitting between them. Germline V gene lookup returns CDR1 MNHNS and CDR2 SASEGT. This CDR3 reads CASSEAAYWEQYF. The CDR3 region has the DNA TGTGCCAGCAGTGAAGCGGCATATTGGGAGCAGTACTTC.

The chain employs TRBV4-3 and TRBJ2-1, with 9 bases fitting TRBD1. With V trimmed by 3 bases and J by 6 bases, 9 bases remained unmatched. This CDR3 is 16 amino acids long. CDR1 is LGHNA and CDR2 is YSLEER in the germline V gene. In nucleotides, the CDR3 is TGCGCCAGCAGCCAGCTCCGGGACAGGGTGTTCAATGAGCAGTTCTTC. It yields the protein CASSQLRDRVFNEQFF.

This clone has more than one count but fewer than ten. This sequence joins TRBV11-2 and TRBJ1-6, with D perhaps matching TRBD1 (5 bases). The germline CDR1 and CDR2 sequences are SGHAT and FQNNGV. The CDR3 totals 16 residues. The germline V and J ends were trimmed by 5 bases and 3 bases, with 14 bases remaining between them. The CDR3 DNA reads as TGTGCCAGCAGCGCAGGTCAGGGACTCTATAATTCACCCCTCCACTTT. Protein product: CASSAGQGLYNSPLHF.

The genes are TRBV2 and TRBJ1-2, with 7 nucleotides matching TRBD1. The V and J ends lost 3 bases and 3 bases, in that order; junction bases with no gene match: 10. The CDR3 spans 16 residues. CDR1 and CDR2 from the germline V gene are SNHLY and FYNNEI. CDR3 in amino acids: CASSDVGRGNDYGYTF. In nucleotides, the CDR3 is TGTGCCAGCAGTGATGTCGGCAGGGGGAACGACTATGGCTACACCTTC.

The rearrangement links TRBV27 to TRBJ2-7, with 9 nucleotides matching TRBD1. This CDR3 is built from 15 residues. V lost 3 bases and J lost 3; bases outside the gene matches: 6. The germline V gene has CDR1 MNHEY and CDR2 SMNVEV (reference sequence). CDR3 sequence reads: CASSLTGGSHYEQYF. The CDR3 region has the DNA TGTGCCAGCAGTTTGACAGGGGGTTCCCACTACGAGCAGTACTTC.

This clone was seen at least ten times. The rearrangement links TRBV25-1 to TRBJ1-1; D gene unclear. The ends were cut back, 4 bases at V and 0 bases at J, with 6 bases in the middle. The CDR3 contains 13 residues. Germline CDR1 and CDR2: MGHDK and SYGVNS. CDR3 sequence (DNA): TGTGCCAGCAGTGCGGGGATGAACACTGAAGCTTTCTTT. Its translation: CASSAGMNTEAFF.

In this sample, this clone turned up once. The chain has TRBV11-2 and TRBJ2-7, with 16 bases matching TRBD2. J lost 3 bases, V lost 5 bases, and 10 bases had no gene match. The germline CDR1 and CDR2 sequences are SGHAT and FQNNGV. The CDR3 contains 18 residues. CDR3 sequence: CASSPGTSGGASYYEQYF. As DNA, the CDR3 is TGTGCCAGCAGCCCCGGGACTAGCGGGGGGGCCAGTTACTACGAGCAGTACTTC.